The TCR beta chain under discussion was sequenced for a study of T cells in Graves' hyperthyroidism and ophthalmopathy. Study observations and caveats: It was a median approximately 6.9 months before onset that the model predicted ophthalmopathy.

At least ten counts were recorded for this clonotype. The antigen remains unidentified. Amplified regions were TCR beta CDR3 sequences from RNA transcripts. An initial round of RT-PCR targeting the TCR CDR3 relied on the HTBI primer set. TCRdb re-called the multiplex PCR reads through MiXCR, storing one row per CDR3 protein. Altogether some 500,000 distinct CDR3 sequences are present, over 13% being singletons, with the ten largest covering around a sixth. The authors deemed Graves' hyperthyroidism stable absent ophthalmopathy progression within 18 months. The specimen sequenced was blood. The sequence derives from a woman aged 18-29 years with Graves' hyperthyroidism.

The chain's CDR3 is CSAAGPPGGYTF. The CDR3, as DNA: TGCAGTGCTGCTGGTCCACCCGGTGGCTACACCTTC. This chain links TRBV20-1 with TRBJ1-2; D remains unclear. Per germline, CDR1 DFQATT and CDR2 SNEGSKA (reference sequence). The CDR3 length is 12 residues. The V end lost 5 bases, the J end lost 7 bases, and 14 bases lay between the germline ends.